This TCR beta chain was retrieved from a study of Graves' ophthalmopathy and Graves' hyperthyroidism (dated by TCRdb to the late 2010s). For the study in its entirety: Peripheral blood was collected at initial diagnosis, before any treatment. The study used TCR beta repertoire signatures to distinguish Graves' ophthalmopathy from Graves' hyperthyroidism and to predict progression to ophthalmopathy. In total, some 130 blood samples were TCR-sequenced: some 43 ophthalmopathy, over 70 hyperthyroidism and some 17 hyperthyroidism-to-ophthalmopathy patients. To explore V-J signatures that separate ophthalmopathy from hyperthyroidism, a discovery set of approximately 100 patients was enrolled, consisting of 40 to 45 with ophthalmopathy and about 60 with stable hyperthyroidism. An independent validation cohort was composed of around 19 hyperthyroidism patients and over 15 patients who later progressed from hyperthyroidism to ophthalmopathy. In over 5 hyperthyroidism patients, the T-cell repertoire of thyroid tissue was compared with the T-cell repertoire of blood. After sampling, hyperthyroidism patients received methimazole starting at 30 mg daily, and ophthalmopathy patients received high-dose intravenous methylprednisolone. The 80 to 100 discovery patients were randomly divided into training and test sets at a 7:3 ratio. General findings and caveats noted by the study authors: In validation, the model predicted ophthalmopathy progression with 70.59% sensitivity and about 73% specificity; some 13 predicted patients were CT-confirmed with GO in a median of roughly 6.8 months. Most of the expanded thyroid clonotypes with a frequency above 0.001 were also detected in blood, and it was suggested that the thyroid immune response may be reflected by blood repertoires. Ophthalmopathy was separated from stable hyperthyroidism by the 13-signature model with roughly 88% sensitivity and just under 84% specificity in cross-validation and with 80%/75% in the test set. No statistical method was used to predetermine the sample size, and group allocation was not hidden from the investigators.

Hyperthyroidism was considered stable if no progression to ophthalmopathy occurred within 18 months of follow-up. The hyperthyroidism patients were 18 to 65 years old and newly diagnosed, with a disease duration of less than 2 months. Patients with other autoimmune diseases, uncontrolled infections, pregnancy or lactation were excluded. Clinical symptoms, serum thyroxine, TRAb, thyroid ultrasound and orbital computed tomography formed the basis of the diagnosis. Ficoll-Paque density gradient centrifugation was used to isolate PBMCs from 10 ml of fresh peripheral blood. Trizol reagent was used to extract the total RNA, and its quality was then checked on an Agilent 2100 Bioanalyzer. About this clonotype: Its antigen is unknown. No much larger clonotype is one base removed from it; base qualities were not supplied.

TCR beta CDR3 regions were amplified from RNA transcripts for repertoire sequencing. The first round was an RT-PCR using HTBI primers with the Qiagen OneStep RT-PCR kit, and this first round was followed by a second-round multiplex PCR, then size selection and purification. Libraries were sequenced on an Illumina HiSeq2000 using paired-end 100 bp reads. Concerning the study's data processing: SOAPnuke was used to process the reads, throwing out any read that had adapters, had uncalled bases, had a mean Phred below 15, or lacked an exact constant-primer or identifier match. High-quality paired reads were merged with COPE v1.2.5. Unique nucleotide sequences were defined as clonotypes and aligned to IMGT TRB V, D and J references using MiTCR v1.1. The analysis was limited to V-J combinations with a frequency above 0.0001, which together covered 99% to 99.2% of the repertoires. For each V-J combination, a TCR clonal expansion and chaos score was defined as F50 clonal expansion divided by the chaos observed in the TCRdist matrix. Features were reduced by Welch's t-statistics and random forest to over ten V-J combinations, which fed a naive Bayes classifier. The similarity between thyroid and blood repertoires was quantified using the Morisita-Horn index. TCRdb reprocessed the public reads (quality trimming at Q25 with fastp, clone calling with MiXCR) and kept in-frame beta chains. All rows with the same CDR3 protein become a single entry with the most common DNA and genes. These V and J calls derive from TCRdb rather than the authors' analysis. The sample table records hundreds of thousands of distinct CDR3 sequences; 20% to 25% of these occur just once. Approximately 7% of the sample is in the top ten clones.

Sequences MGHRA (CDR1) and YSYEKL (CDR2) are obtained from the germline V gene. Its CDR3 holds 17 amino acids, cysteine through phenylalanine. The read is trimmed to its CDR3 DNA, 51 bases read in frame from base 1. Between the V and J ends, shortened by 0 bases and 2 bases respectively, the junction contains 16 bases. The specimen sequenced was peripheral blood. The source of this sequence is a woman younger than 30 with stable Graves' hyperthyroidism. Some clones in this sample may be carry-over from other donors' samples. Donor details come from another sample of the same person, matched by shared clones. The chain is assembled from TRBV4-1 and TRBJ2-5; the D gene assignment is ambiguous. CDR3 region: CASSQDPSSLQQETQYF. The nucleotides are TGCGCCAGCAGCCAAGATCCGAGCTCCCTGCAACAAGAGACCCAGTACTTC.